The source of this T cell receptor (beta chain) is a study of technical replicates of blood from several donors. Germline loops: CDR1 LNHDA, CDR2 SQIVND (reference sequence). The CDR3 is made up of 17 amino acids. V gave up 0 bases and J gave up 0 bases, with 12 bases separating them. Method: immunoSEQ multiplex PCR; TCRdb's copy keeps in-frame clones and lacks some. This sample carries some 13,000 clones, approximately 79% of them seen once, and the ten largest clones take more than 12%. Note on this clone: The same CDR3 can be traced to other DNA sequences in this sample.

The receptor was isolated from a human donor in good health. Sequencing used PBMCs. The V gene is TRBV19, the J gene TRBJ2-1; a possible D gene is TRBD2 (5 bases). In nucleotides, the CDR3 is TGTGCCAGTAGTATAGACCTAGCTTCGGGCTCCTACAATGAGCAGTTCTTC. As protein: CASSIDLASGSYNEQFF.